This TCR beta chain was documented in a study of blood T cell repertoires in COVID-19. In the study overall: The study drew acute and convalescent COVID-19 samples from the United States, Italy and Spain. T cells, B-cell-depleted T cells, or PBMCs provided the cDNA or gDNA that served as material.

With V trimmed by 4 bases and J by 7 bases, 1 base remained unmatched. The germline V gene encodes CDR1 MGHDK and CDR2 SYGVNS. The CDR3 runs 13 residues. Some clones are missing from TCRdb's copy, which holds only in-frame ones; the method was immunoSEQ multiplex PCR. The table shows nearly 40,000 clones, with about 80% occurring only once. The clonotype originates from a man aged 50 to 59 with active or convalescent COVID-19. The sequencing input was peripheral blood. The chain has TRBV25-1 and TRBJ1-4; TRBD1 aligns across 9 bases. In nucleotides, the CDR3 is TGTGCCAGCAGTGGGACAGGGGTTGAAAAACTGTTTTTT. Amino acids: CASSGTGVEKLFF.